Sequencing of this TCR beta chain was carried out in a study of long-term antiretroviral therapy in people with HIV. Study as a whole: A decade or so separates the oldest specimens from the later 2015 immediate-ART recommendation.

Each donor had at least one pre-ART and at least two post-ART PBMC samples. Notes on the study in general: The repertoire was dominated at all time points by clones expanded before ART.

With regard to this clone: What it recognizes is unknown.

At the survey level, the v3.0 immunoSEQ assay was run. Sequencing of each sample targeted roughly 40,000-50,000 T-cell genomes. Profiled with immunoSEQ multiplex PCR; TCRdb holds only in-frame clones, not every one. The sample lists 15,000 or so clones; 70% to 85% were seen once. Source: unsorted PBMCs, taken 1.8 years before starting antiretroviral therapy. The origin of this receptor is a woman between 40 and 55 years old with HIV.

CDR3 region: CASSSRTGNTEAFF. The CDR3 DNA sequence: TGTGCCAGCAGTTCAAGGACAGGCAACACTGAAGCTTTCTTT. The gene calls are TRBV6-6 and TRBJ1-1; 7 nucleotides line up with TRBD1. This CDR3 spans 14 amino acids. Germline V gene data show CDR1 as MNHNY and CDR2 as SVGAGI (reference sequence). Unmatched junction bases numbered 4, after V lost 4 bases and J lost 2 bases.